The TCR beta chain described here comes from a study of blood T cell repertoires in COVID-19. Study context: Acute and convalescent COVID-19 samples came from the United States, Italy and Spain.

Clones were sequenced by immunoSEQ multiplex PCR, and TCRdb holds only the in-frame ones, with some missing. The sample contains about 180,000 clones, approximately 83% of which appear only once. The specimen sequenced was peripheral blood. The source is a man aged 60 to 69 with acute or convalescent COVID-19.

DNA of the CDR3: TGTGCCAGCAGTGGGGGGAGGTACATCAATGAGCAGTTCTTC. Its translation is CASSGGRYINEQFF. The chain links TRBV2 to TRBJ2-1, with D perhaps TRBD2 (6 bases). The ends were cut back, 4 bases at V and 6 bases at J, with 13 bases in the middle. The CDR3 contains 14 residues. The germline gives CDR1 SNHLY, CDR2 FYNNEI. Looking up the rest from reference TRBV2 and TRBJ2-1 gives the full variable domain: EPEVTQTPSHQVTQMGQEVILRCVPISNHLYFYWYRQILGQKVEFLVSFYNNEISEKSEIFDDQFSVERPDGSNFTLKIRSTKLEDSAMYFCASSGGRYINEQFFGPGTRLTVL.